A single sample is the source of the 10 T cell receptor beta chains below, sequenced in a study of CD8 T cells in ankylosing spondylitis (dated by TCRdb to 2016 to 2017). The full study reports these points: A TCR beta motif of seven or eight highly homologous amino acid variants appeared characteristic of blood from ankylosing spondylitis patients.

No antigens are known for them. The method behind the library was 5' RACE. The listed sequencing device is Illumina HiSeq 2500. TCRdb redid the processing of the public reads, applying fastp at Q25 and MiXCR, and retained in-frame beta chains. Identical CDR3 protein sequences are pooled into one entry, listed with their most common genes and DNA. The sample contains approximately 300,000 distinct CDR3 sequences, approximately 8.2% of them found a single time. The top ten clones comprise roughly 14% of the sample. Input material: blood, either unsorted or a sorted T cell fraction (not recorded which). These receptors were collected from a male donor with ankylosing spondylitis.

This clonotype showed up just a few times. The chain combines TRBV19 with TRBJ1-1, with D possibly TRBD1 on 5 matching bases. CDR1 and CDR2 from the germline V gene are LNHDA and SQIVND (reference sequence). The CDR3 sequence is 14 residues long. V shed 4 bases and J shed 5 bases, with 14 bases lying between them. The CDR3 DNA sequence: TGTGCCAGTAGTAGCCTTTGGGGGGGGACTGAAGCTTTCTTT. Translation: CASSSLWGGTEAFF. Full variable domain (outside the CDR3, taken from reference TRBV19 and TRBJ1-1): DGGITQSPKYLFRKEGQNVTLSCEQNLNHDAMYWYRQDPGQGLRLIYYSQIVNDFQKGDIAEGYSVSREKKESFPLTVTSAQKNPTAFYLCASSSLWGGTEAFFGQGTRLTVV.

V is TRBV20-1 and J is TRBJ2-7; D is perhaps TRBD2 (7 bases). Germline V lookup: CDR1 DFQATT, CDR2 SNEGSKA (reference sequence). There are 15 residues in the CDR3. V gave up 6 bases and J gave up 2 bases, with 20 bases separating them. In DNA, the CDR3 is TGCAGTGCCGATCCCACGACGGGGGGCCCCTACGAGCAGTACTTC. Protein product: CSADPTTGGPYEQYF.

Many counts were recorded for this clonotype. The V gene is TRBV6-1, the J gene TRBJ1-5, with D perhaps TRBD1 (6 bases). Trimming cost V 3 bases and J 0 bases, with 6 bases left between them. CDR1 is MNHNS, CDR2 SASEGT, per germline. CDR3 length: 14 residues. The CDR3 loop reads CASSEDSSNQPQHF. The CDR3 DNA sequence: TGTGCCAGCAGTGAGGACAGTAGCAATCAGCCCCAGCATTTT.

This clonotype rates as medium-sized (0.01 to 0.1%). The chain carries TRBV12-3 or TRBV12-4 and TRBJ2-1; 7 bases are a match to TRBD2. V trimming: 2 bases; J trimming: 2 bases; junction bases outside the gene matches: 3. The CDR3 runs 15 residues. The CDR3 nucleotides are TGTGCCAGCAGTTTATGGGAGGGACCCTACAATGAGCAGTTCTTC. Protein sequence: CASSLWEGPYNEQFF.

This chain uses TRBV6-5 with TRBJ1-4; TRBD1 might be the D (5 bases). This CDR3 spans 15 amino acids. The ends were cut back, 0 bases at V and 7 bases at J, with 12 bases in the middle. In germline, CDR1 is MNHEY, CDR2 SVGAGI. Here the CDR3 reads CASSYSPGISEKLFF. The CDR3 nucleotides read TGTGCCAGCAGTTACTCGCCAGGGATTTCTGAAAAACTGTTTTTT.

This clonotype was counted many times. This chain uses TRBV9 with TRBJ2-2; the match to TRBD1 covers 8 bases. The CDR3 covers 16 residues. V lost 0 bases, J lost 5 bases, and 6 bases stayed unmatched. Germline V lookup: CDR1 SGDLS, CDR2 YYNGEE. The CDR3: CASSVAQGAWTGELFF. CDR3 nucleotide sequence: TGTGCCAGCAGCGTAGCGCAGGGGGCTTGGACCGGGGAGCTGTTTTTT.

This clonotype came up many times. CDR3 nucleotides: TGTGCCAGCAGTCCGCATAGGACTAGCGGAGGCACAGATACGCAGTATTTT. The encoded protein is CASSPHRTSGGTDTQYF. The V and J genes are TRBV12-3 or TRBV12-4 and TRBJ2-3, with 10 bases lining up with TRBD2. This CDR3 has 17 amino acids. V shed 5 bases, J shed 1 base, and the junction held 9 bases outside the gene matches.

This clonotype was detected a few times. The V call is TRBV20-1, the J call TRBJ2-7; D possibly uses TRBD1 or TRBD2 (5 bases each). CDR3 length equals 14 residues. V gave up 3 bases and J gave up 0 bases, with 12 bases separating them. Germline CDR1 and CDR2: DFQATT and SNEGSKA (reference sequence). CDR3 nucleotide sequence: TGCAGTGCTAGCCGGGGCCTCGCCTCCTACGAGCAGTACTTC. This translates into CSASRGLASYEQYF.

There are a few counts of this clonotype. This rearrangement joins TRBV25-1 to TRBJ2-7, with TRBD1 identical over 7 bases. With V trimmed by 4 bases and J by 3 bases, 0 bases remained unmatched. The V gene's germline CDR1 is MGHDK and CDR2 SYGVNS. The CDR3 is 12 amino acids. The DNA of the CDR3 is TGTGCCAGCAGTGGACAGGGCTACGAGCAGTACTTC. As protein: CASSGQGYEQYF.

The chain employs TRBV5-4 and TRBJ2-2, with D perhaps given as TRBD1 or TRBD2 (6 bases each). CDR1 and CDR2 from the germline V gene are SGHNT and YYREEE (reference sequence). This CDR3 spans 16 amino acids. The V and J ends lost 3 bases and 5 bases respectively, with 17 bases between them. CDR3 in DNA: TGTGCCAGCAGCTCCCCGTGGCAGGGGAGGACCGGGGAGCTGTTTTTT. Protein product: CASSSPWQGRTGELFF. Based on the CDR3 plus reference TRBV5-4 and TRBJ2-2, the full variable domain is ETGVTQSPTHLIKTRGQQVTLRCSSQSGHNTVSWYQQALGQGPQFIFQYYREEENGRGNFPPRFSGLQFPNYSSELNVNALELDDSALYLCASSSPWQGRTGELFFGEGSRLTVL.